This T cell receptor beta chain was documented in a study of blood T cell repertoires in COVID-19. The overall study: Acute and convalescent COVID-19 specimens originated in the United States, Italy and Spain.

Germline CDR1 MDHEN, CDR2 SYDVKM. CDR3 length: 15 residues. With V trimmed by 2 bases and J by 2 bases, 3 bases remained unmatched. This table comes from immunoSEQ multiplex PCR, and its TCRdb copy is limited to in-frame clones, with some not included. The top ten clones hold around 9.9% of a sample with under 75,000 clones, roughly 87% of them seen once. The sample consisted of peripheral blood. This TCR was recovered from a woman between 18 and 30 years old with acute or convalescent COVID-19. This chain links TRBV28 with TRBJ1-5, with 7 bases that match TRBD1. Here the CDR3 reads CASSLRQGRNQPQHF. The CDR3 DNA follows: TGTGCCAGCAGTTTACGACAGGGTCGCAATCAGCCCCAGCATTTT.